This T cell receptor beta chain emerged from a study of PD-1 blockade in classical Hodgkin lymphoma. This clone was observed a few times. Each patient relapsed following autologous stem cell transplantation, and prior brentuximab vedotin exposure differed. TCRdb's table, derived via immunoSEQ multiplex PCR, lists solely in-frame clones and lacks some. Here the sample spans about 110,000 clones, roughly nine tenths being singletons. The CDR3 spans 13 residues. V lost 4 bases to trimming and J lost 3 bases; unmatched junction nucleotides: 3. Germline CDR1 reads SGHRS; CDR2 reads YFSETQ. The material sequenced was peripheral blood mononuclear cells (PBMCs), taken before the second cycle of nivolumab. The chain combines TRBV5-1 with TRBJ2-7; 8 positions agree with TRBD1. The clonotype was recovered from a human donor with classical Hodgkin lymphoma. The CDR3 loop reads CASSRTGFYEQYF. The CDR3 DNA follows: TGCGCCAGCAGCAGGACAGGGTTCTACGAGCAGTACTTC.